This T cell receptor beta chain was identified in a study of patients and donors after allogeneic stem cell transplantation. The germline gives CDR1 SGHDT, CDR2 YYEEEE. V gave up 1 base and J gave up 5 bases, with 5 bases separating them. The CDR3 runs to 12 residues. This clonotype has more than one count but fewer than ten. MiXCR, applied by TCRdb to the RT-PCR reads, yields one record per CDR3 protein. The sample lists about a million distinct CDR3 sequences, 15% to 20% seen once, with under 6.5% in the top ten. The chain has TRBV5-6 and TRBJ2-3; D call uncertain. The sequenced sample consisted of blood, either unsorted or a sorted T cell fraction (not recorded which). The clonotype comes from a human donor who was either an allogeneic HSCT recipient or a stem cell or donor lymphocyte infusion donor (not recorded which). It is not recorded whose cells these are; they may come from a transplant donor. CDR3 residues: CASSLIRDTQYF. The CDR3 DNA is TGTGCCAGCAGCTTGATCAGAGATACGCAGTATTTT.